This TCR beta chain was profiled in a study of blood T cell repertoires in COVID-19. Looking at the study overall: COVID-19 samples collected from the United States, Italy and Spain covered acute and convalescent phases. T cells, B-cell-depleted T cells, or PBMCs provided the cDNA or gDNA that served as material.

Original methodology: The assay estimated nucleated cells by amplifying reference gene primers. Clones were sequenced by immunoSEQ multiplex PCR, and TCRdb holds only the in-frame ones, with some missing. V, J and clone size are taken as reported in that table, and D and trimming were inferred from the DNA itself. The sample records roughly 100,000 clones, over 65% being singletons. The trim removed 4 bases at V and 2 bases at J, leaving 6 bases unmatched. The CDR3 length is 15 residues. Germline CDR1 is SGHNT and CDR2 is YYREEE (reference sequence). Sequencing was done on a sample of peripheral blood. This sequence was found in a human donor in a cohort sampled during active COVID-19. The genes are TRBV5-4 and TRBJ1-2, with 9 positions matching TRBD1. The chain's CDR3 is CASSTRDRANYGYTF. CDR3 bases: TGTGCCAGCAGCACCAGGGACAGGGCCAACTATGGCTACACCTTC.